Each of the 29 T cell receptor beta chains below was sequenced from the same sample in a study of cytomegalovirus exposure and HLA in healthy donors. Primers: 60 Vbeta forward and 13 Jbeta reverse. Clones were sequenced by immunoSEQ multiplex PCR, and TCRdb holds only the in-frame ones, with some missing. The table has some 160,000 clones, about 78% seen once. Sequencing was performed on PBMCs. These receptors were taken from a middle-aged man in good health and CMV-seronegative.

This chain links TRBV27 with TRBJ1-1; perhaps TRBD1 as D (5 bases). The V gene lost 2 bases and the J gene lost 4 bases, with 8 bases spanning the gap. This CDR3 contains 13 residues. From germline, CDR1 is MNHEY and CDR2 SMNVEV (reference sequence). The CDR3 loop reads CASSLRGGTEAFF. The CDR3 DNA sequence: TGTGCCAGCAGTTTACGGGGGGGCACTGAAGCTTTCTTT.

The chain combines TRBV5-1 with TRBJ2-4; perhaps TRBD2 as D (6 bases). Germline assignment: CDR1 SGHRS and CDR2 YFSETQ. This CDR3 has 14 amino acids. V was pared by 4 bases and J by 8 bases, with 16 bases between. The CDR3 nucleotides read TGCGCCAGCAGCAGAGGGACTCCCCCCGACATTCAGTACTTC. Translating gives CASSRGTPPDIQYF.

The CDR3 protein is CATSRDGLMGYGYTF. In DNA form, the CDR3 reads TGTGCCACCAGCAGAGATGGGCTAATGGGCTATGGCTACACCTTC. The rearrangement joins TRBV15 to TRBJ1-2; D not certain. CDR1 and CDR2 from the germline V gene are LNHNV and YYDKDF (reference sequence). CDR3 size: 15 residues. V lost 0 bases and J 4 bases, leaving 12 bases between the germline ends.

This clone has just one count. V usage is TRBV6-4 and J usage is TRBJ2-3, with 11 bases matching TRBD2. Looked up from germline, CDR1 is MRHNA and CDR2 is SNTAGT. V gave up 6 bases and J gave up 4 bases; unmatched junction bases: 3. The CDR3 totals 14 residues. The CDR3 sequence is CASSELAGADTQYF. In DNA, the CDR3 is TGTGCCAGCAGCGAACTAGCGGGGGCAGATACGCAGTATTTT.

The gene calls are TRBV10-3 and TRBJ2-7; a possible D gene is TRBD2 (5 bases). CDR1 is ENHRY and CDR2 is SYGVKD in the germline V gene. V was pared by 3 bases and J by 3 bases, with 6 bases between. The CDR3 sequence is 12 residues long. The CDR3 loop is CAISDSGYEQYF. For the CDR3, the DNA is TGTGCCATCAGTGACAGCGGCTACGAGCAGTACTTC.

V gene TRBV29-1 combines with J gene TRBJ2-1; 13 bases match TRBD2. V shed 5 bases and J 7 bases; nucleotides not matched to a gene: 8. Germline values: CDR1 SQVTM, CDR2 ANQGSEA. The CDR3 has 15 residues. CDR3 DNA sequence: TGCAGCGTTTGGACTAGCGGGAGCTTGGGTAATGAGCAGTTCTTC. As protein: CSVWTSGSLGNEQFF.

The rearrangement links TRBV5-6 to TRBJ2-2; 8 bases are shared with TRBD1. Germline loops: CDR1 SGHDT, CDR2 YYEEEE. V shed 4 bases and J 2 bases; nucleotides not matched to a gene: 10. There are 17 residues in the CDR3. The CDR3 reads CASSPRQGARNTGELFF. The CDR3 DNA reads TGTGCCAGCAGCCCTCGCCAGGGGGCGAGAAACACCGGGGAGCTGTTTTTT.

V usage is TRBV4-3 and J usage is TRBJ1-5; tentative D call: TRBD1 (5 bases). Germline assignment: CDR1 LGHNA and CDR2 YSLEER. Trimming left V 3 bases short and J 0 bases short, with 9 bases between. CDR3 length: 15 amino acids. The CDR3 DNA reads as TGCGCCAGCAGCCAGTGGGGCAATAGCAATCAGCCCCAGCATTTT. Amino acids: CASSQWGNSNQPQHF.

The chain recombines TRBV6-4 with TRBJ2-5; D call uncertain. The CDR3 contains 13 residues. Trimming removed 5 bases from V and 1 base from J, with 8 bases in between. Germline CDR1 is MRHNA and CDR2 is SNTAGT. CDR3 region: CASSLNSQETQYF. The CDR3 region has the DNA TGTGCCAGCAGTTTGAACAGCCAAGAGACCCAGTACTTC.

The J gene is TRBJ1-3, the V gene TRBV13; 9 bases agree with TRBD1. J gave up 2 bases and V 3 bases, and 2 bases lay outside the gene matches. CDR3 size: 15 residues. Germline V gene lookup returns CDR1 PRHDT and CDR2 FYEKMQ (reference sequence). CDR3 residues: CASSLNRGPGNTIYF. As DNA, the CDR3 is TGTGCCAGCAGCTTGAACAGGGGGCCTGGAAACACCATATATTTT.

This sequence joins TRBV10-1 and TRBJ1-1; D is perhaps TRBD1 (5 bases). CDR1 is WNHNN and CDR2 is SYGVQD in the germline V gene (reference sequence). The CDR3 is 11 residues long. Deletions cut 11 bases from V and 9 bases from J, with 16 bases between. Here the CDR3 DNA reads TGCGCCGGCGGGGGAAACGAGAAAGCTTTCTTT. The encoded protein is CAGGGNEKAFF.

This chain connects TRBV7-8 to TRBJ2-5; the D gene is possibly TRBD2 (5 bases). CDR1 and CDR2 (germline): SGHVS, FQNEAQ. The CDR3 runs to 14 residues. The V end lost 4 bases, the J end lost 4 bases, and 13 bases lay between the germline ends. CDR3 in amino acids: CASSSSGFSETQYF. CDR3 bases: TGTGCCAGCAGCTCCTCGGGGTTTTCAGAGACCCAGTACTTC.

The CDR3 sequence: CASSASLQGAPLADSYNEQFF. The DNA for the CDR3 is TGTGCCAGCAGCGCCTCTCTCCAGGGGGCCCCCCTGGCGGACTCCTACAATGAGCAGTTCTTC. The genes are TRBV9 and TRBJ2-1; TRBD1 aligns across 8 bases. The V segment lost 3 bases and the J segment 0 bases; nucleotides outside the gene matches: 20. This CDR3 has 21 residues. Germline CDR1 is SGDLS and CDR2 is YYNGEE. Full variable domain (missing parts from reference TRBV9 and TRBJ2-1): DSGVTQTPKHLITATGQRVTLRCSPRSGDLSVYWYQQSLDQGLQFLIQYYNGEERAKGNILERFSAQQFPDLHSELNLSSLELGDSALYFCASSASLQGAPLADSYNEQFFGPGTRLTVL.

The chain combines TRBV7-2 with TRBJ2-7; 9 bases match TRBD1. The ends lost 7 bases at V and 4 bases at J; junction bases unmatched: 11. CDR3 length: 15 residues. CDR1 SGHTA and CDR2 FQGNSA come from the germline V gene. As DNA, the CDR3 is TGTGCCAGCAACCATATGACAGGGGGTCTGTACGAGCAGTACTTC. Protein sequence: CASNHMTGGLYEQYF.

V usage is TRBV5-5 and J usage is TRBJ1-4; D is unresolved. With 4 bases removed from V and 0 bases from J, the gap between germline ends came to 10 bases. Germline lookup yields CDR1 SGHKS and CDR2 YYEKEE (reference sequence). CDR3 size: 15 residues. Here the CDR3 reads CASSPRQATNEKLFF. The CDR3 nucleotides read TGTGCCAGCAGCCCCCGGCAGGCAACTAATGAAAAACTGTTTTTT.

There are a few counts of this clone. This chain links TRBV7-8 with TRBJ1-3; the D is unclear. Germline assignment: CDR1 SGHVS and CDR2 FQNEAQ. This CDR3 is built from 16 residues. V lost 0 bases and J lost 5, with 14 bases in between. The CDR3: CASSLAQTGARNTIYF. CDR3 sequence (DNA): TGTGCCAGCAGCTTAGCGCAAACGGGTGCAAGAAACACCATATATTTT.

This CDR3 is CASGRGPAYEQYF. The CDR3 nucleotides read TGTGCCAGTGGGCGCGGGCCCGCCTACGAGCAGTACTTC. This chain joins TRBV27 and TRBJ2-7; D is possibly TRBD2 (5 bases). This CDR3 has 13 amino acids. The germline CDR1 and CDR2 sequences are MNHEY and SMNVEV (reference sequence). Between the trimmed V and J ends, which lost 9 bases and 2 bases, there was a span of 14 bases.

This chain uses TRBV19 with TRBJ1-4, with D possibly being TRBD1 (6 bases). The V and J ends lost 6 bases and 2 bases respectively, with 10 bases between them. The CDR3 has 14 residues. The germline CDR1 and CDR2 sequences are LNHDA and SQIVND (reference sequence). This CDR3 is CASSEQGTNEKLFF. The CDR3 bases are TGTGCCAGTAGCGAACAGGGCACTAATGAAAAACTGTTTTTT.

The chain has TRBV7-2 and TRBJ1-2; D not resolved. V dropped 1 base and J dropped 5 bases, with 8 bases sitting between them. In germline, CDR1 is SGHTA, CDR2 FQGNSA. This CDR3 has 13 amino acids. This CDR3 reads CASSLDGSYGYTF. The CDR3 coding sequence is TGTGCCAGCAGCTTAGATGGCAGTTATGGCTACACCTTC.

V gene TRBV5-5 combines with J gene TRBJ1-5; a weak D match, TRBD1 (5 bases). Germline V gene sequence: CDR1 SGHKS, CDR2 YYEKEE (reference sequence). The CDR3 sequence is 14 residues long. The V end was cut by 4 bases, the J end by 2 bases, with 10 bases between. The CDR3 DNA reads as TGTGCCAGCAGCCCCGACAGACGCAATCAGCCCCAGCATTTT. Protein product: CASSPDRRNQPQHF.

This clone counts as medium-sized. The J gene is TRBJ1-5, the V gene TRBV19, with 9 bases lining up with TRBD1. The germline V gene has CDR1 LNHDA and CDR2 SQIVND (reference sequence). This CDR3 comprises 17 residues. Unmatched junction bases numbered 10, after V lost 6 bases and J lost 1 base. The CDR3 bases are TGTGCCAGTAGCCCGGGACAGGGCGGGAGGAGCAATCAGCCCCAGCATTTT. Protein sequence: CASSPGQGGRSNQPQHF.

The rearrangement uses TRBV10-1 and TRBJ2-7; no firm D call. Germline values: CDR1 WNHNN, CDR2 SYGVQD (reference sequence). Trimming left V 2 bases short and J 6 bases short, with 11 bases between. This CDR3 comprises 13 residues. The CDR3 sequence is CASSETIVSEQYF. The CDR3 DNA reads TGCGCCAGCAGTGAGACCATAGTTAGCGAGCAGTACTTC.

The V and J genes are TRBV30 and TRBJ1-5; D call uncertain. The CDR3 loop spans 16 amino acids. V lost 0 bases to trimming and J lost 3 bases, with 15 bases between them. The germline V gene encodes CDR1 GTSNPN and CDR2 SVGIG (reference sequence). CDR3 loop: CAWSVSGQTPNQPQHF. Written as DNA, the CDR3 is TGTGCCTGGAGTGTAAGTGGCCAGACACCCAATCAGCCCCAGCATTTT.

The rearrangement joins TRBV29-1 to TRBJ1-2; 10 bases match TRBD1. This CDR3 spans 14 amino acids. V was pared by 6 bases and J by 8 bases, with 12 bases of the junction left unmatched. Germline CDR1 reads SQVTM; CDR2 reads ANQGSEA. Written as DNA, the CDR3 is TGCAGCGTGTTCCGGGACAGGGGCCTTGAAGGCTACACCTTC. This encodes CSVFRDRGLEGYTF.

This rearrangement joins TRBV5-6 to TRBJ1-5; D unresolved. V lost 0 bases and J 4 bases, leaving 23 bases between the germline ends. This CDR3 comprises 19 residues. The germline CDR1 and CDR2 sequences are SGHDT and YYEEEE. CDR3 nucleotide sequence: TGTGCCAGCAGCTTGGCCGGCGGCGAACCCGGTACCTTTAATCAGCCCCAGCATTTT. This encodes CASSLAGGEPGTFNQPQHF.

In its sample, this clone was seen once. The chain uses TRBV28 and TRBJ2-6; D is perhaps TRBD1 (5 bases). The CDR3 has 16 amino acids. V gave up 4 bases and J gave up 0 bases, with 10 bases separating them. Germline assignment: CDR1 MDHEN and CDR2 SYDVKM. The chain's CDR3 is CASSSEGASGANVLTF. CDR3 coding DNA: TGTGCCAGCAGTTCTGAAGGGGCCTCTGGGGCCAACGTCCTGACTTTC.

V and J are TRBV7-9 and TRBJ1-3, with 8 bases identical to TRBD1. Trimming took 5 bases from V and 1 from J; bases not matched to a gene: 4. The CDR3 is made up of 15 amino acids. Germline V CDR1 and CDR2: SEHNR, FQNEAQ (reference sequence). This chain's CDR3 is CASSIRGQSGNTIYF. CDR3 coding DNA: TGTGCCAGCAGCATCAGGGGGCAGTCTGGAAACACCATATATTTT.

The gene calls are TRBV27 and TRBJ2-7, with 7 positions matching TRBD2. Germline values: CDR1 MNHEY, CDR2 SMNVEV (reference sequence). This CDR3 has 15 amino acids. Trimming cost V 0 bases and J 2 bases; bases outside gene matches: 4. The CDR3: CASSLSGGAPYEQYF. The CDR3 DNA reads TGTGCCAGCAGTTTATCGGGAGGGGCCCCCTACGAGCAGTACTTC.

The rearrangement links TRBV11-3 to TRBJ1-1; 7 positions match TRBD1. J lost 8 bases, V lost 4 bases, and 10 bases had no gene match. This CDR3 has 14 amino acids. CDR1 is SGHNT and CDR2 is YENEEA in the germline V gene. In nucleotides, the CDR3 is TGTGCCAGCAGCTCCTCACCGACAGGGTCCGAAGCTTTCTTT. This gives the protein CASSSSPTGSEAFF.